This T cell receptor beta chain was sequenced during a study of early T cells in non-severe SARS-CoV-2 infection. TCRdb re-called the 5' RACE reads through MiXCR, storing one row per CDR3 protein. Here the sample spans 25,000 to 35,000 distinct CDR3 sequences, around 6.6% being singletons. Trimming stripped 4 bases from V and 8 bases from J, with 14 bases between. The CDR3 runs 13 residues. Germline V CDR1 and CDR2: SGHDN, FVKESK. This clonotype was counted many times. The receptor was isolated from an adult who was a healthcare worker with PCR-confirmed SARS-CoV-2 infection or an uninfected control (not recorded which). The specimen sequenced was whole blood. This chain connects TRBV14 to TRBJ1-2, with D perhaps matching TRBD1 (6 bases). CDR3 in amino acids: CASSRLRQEGYTF. As DNA, the CDR3 is TGTGCCAGCAGCCGCCTAAGACAGGAGGGCTACACCTTC.